This T cell receptor beta chain comes out of a study of cytomegalovirus exposure and HLA in healthy donors. Study context: An early data release held 79 million or so unique TCRs from HLA-typed donors.

These donors counted as nominally healthy when sampled, but unrecorded immune exposures were likely. The study, taken as a whole, reports: Fewer N-insertions (relative to the roughly 670-donor mean) were reportedly seen in an Asian-associated ancestry cluster in a later analysis.

Germline trimming cut 3 bases from V and 5 bases from J; bases unmatched to any gene: 5. The germline V gene encodes CDR1 LNHDA and CDR2 SQIVND (reference sequence). The CDR3 length is 14 residues. It was with 60 Vbeta and 13 Jbeta primers that the PCR ran. The table came from immunoSEQ multiplex PCR; TCRdb's copy has only in-frame clones and leaves some out. The sample carries 65,000 to 85,000 clones, 65% to 85% recorded once. As concerns this clone: Its antigen remains unknown.

The sequence was collected from a woman in her forties or fifties in good health and CMV-seronegative. V usage is TRBV19 and J usage is TRBJ2-5; 8 nucleotides align to TRBD1. The sample consisted of PBMCs. CDR3 sequence (DNA): TGTGCCAGTAGTATCCAGGGGGCAGGGGAGACCCAGTACTTC. Translated: CASSIQGAGETQYF.